The next 5 T cell receptor beta chains were all read from a single sample in a study of cytomegalovirus exposure and HLA in healthy donors. Measured with immunoSEQ multiplex PCR; TCRdb has only the in-frame clones, and not every one. This table holds about 360,000 clones, 70% to 90% found once. The specimen sequenced was PBMCs. The origin of the receptors is a woman aged 18-29 years in good health and CMV-seronegative.

The genes are TRBV7-9 and TRBJ1-1; D not resolved. This CDR3 has 15 amino acids. The germline gives CDR1 SEHNR, CDR2 FQNEAQ (reference sequence). The germline V and J ends were trimmed by 11 bases and 0 bases, with 19 bases remaining between them. The chain's CDR3 is CAGMGRDNMNTEAFF. CDR3 DNA sequence: TGTGCCGGGATGGGGAGAGATAACATGAACACTGAAGCTTTCTTT.

This chain connects TRBV7-9 to TRBJ2-7; weak D call: TRBD2 (6 bases). Germline V gives CDR1 SEHNR, CDR2 FQNEAQ (reference sequence). The V gene lost 2 bases and the J gene lost 3 bases, with 14 bases spanning the gap. The CDR3 consists of 15 residues. CDR3 nucleotide sequence: TGTGCCAGCAGCTTAATCGGGGGTGCTCACTACGAGCAGTACTTC. Translation: CASSLIGGAHYEQYF.

V usage is TRBV4-1 and J usage is TRBJ2-7, with 9 nucleotides matching TRBD2. This CDR3 comprises 14 residues. The germline CDR1 and CDR2 sequences are MGHRA and YSYEKL. The V and J ends lost 1 base and 4 bases, in that order; junction bases with no gene match: 2. As DNA, the CDR3 is TGCGCCAGCAGCCAAGTAGCGGGAGCTTACGAGCAGTACTTC. This sequence encodes CASSQVAGAYEQYF.

This sequence joins TRBV7-9 and TRBJ2-5; 9 bases map to TRBD2. V trimming: 1 base; J trimming: 0 bases; junction bases outside the gene matches: 3. The CDR3 contains 16 residues. CDR1 and CDR2 from the germline V gene are SEHNR and FQNEAQ (reference sequence). The CDR3 bases are TGTGCCAGCAGCTTAGGCGCGGGAGGGTACCAAGAGACCCAGTACTTC. The encoded protein is CASSLGAGGYQETQYF.

The chain uses TRBV19 and TRBJ1-2; 8 nucleotides match TRBD1. CDR1 and CDR2 from the germline V gene are LNHDA and SQIVND (reference sequence). The V gene end was trimmed by 4 bases and the J gene end by 7 bases; junction bases not matched to a gene: 5. The CDR3 consists of 13 residues. The CDR3 coding sequence is TGTGCCAGTAGTACCGACAGGGGCCGTGGCTACACCTTC. Translation gives CASSTDRGRGYTF. The full variable domain, rest sourced from reference TRBV19 and TRBJ1-2, is DGGITQSPKYLFRKEGQNVTLSCEQNLNHDAMYWYRQDPGQGLRLIYYSQIVNDFQKGDIAEGYSVSREKKESFPLTVTSAQKNPTAFYLCASSTDRGRGYTFGSGTRLTVV.